These 9 T cell receptor beta chains were sequenced from one sample in a study of T cell clonality in common variable immunodeficiency. Findings and limits, study-wide: Fewer deletions and N-nucleotide insertions were reportedly seen in common variable immunodeficiency TCR beta sequences.

Clones were sequenced by immunoSEQ multiplex PCR, and TCRdb holds only the in-frame ones, with some missing. The counts give some 13,000 clones, none of them seen only once; about 6.6% is held by the top ten. These receptors' antigens are unknown. Sequencing was carried out using peripheral blood mononuclear cells. These receptors all stem from a human donor with common variable immunodeficiency.

Concerning this clone itself: The read falls 3 residues short of the CDR3 end, and the missing part is taken from the germline J gene. The chain recombines TRBV7-2 with TRBJ1-2; perhaps TRBD1 as D (5 bases). The CDR3 totals 14 residues. Germline V gives CDR1 SGHTA, CDR2 FQGNSA. V lost 0 bases to trimming and J lost 5 bases, with 10 bases between them. The DNA read from the CDR3 is TGTGCCAGCAGCTTAGCAGGGGTGCGGTATGGC. Its protein is CASSLAGVRYG. The CDR3 reads in full as CASSLAGVRYGYTF.

With regard to this clone: The CDR3 end falls 3 residues outside the read, so it is completed with the germline J gene. The rearrangement joins TRBV7-4 to TRBJ1-2; 10 bases match TRBD1. V shed 3 bases and J 6 bases; nucleotides not matched to a gene: 13. This CDR3 spans 17 amino acids. Per the germline V gene, CDR1 is SGHVT and CDR2 is SQSDAQ. Partial CDR3 DNA: TGTGCCAGCAGCTTTTCCCGGGACAGGGGTGGAGATGATGGC. It is translated as CASSFSRDRGGDDG. The entire CDR3 protein reads CASSFSRDRGGDDGYTF.

This clone is medium-sized by share. The missing CDR3 end, 3 residues past where the read stops, is filled in from the germline J gene. The chain carries TRBV6-1 and TRBJ1-6; D is unclear. Germline CDR1 and CDR2: MNHNS and SASEGT. V was trimmed by 3 bases and J by 10 bases, leaving 13 bases between them. The CDR3 consists of 14 residues. The part of the CDR3 DNA that was read is TGTGCCAGCAGTGATCAGGCCCTTAGGTCACCC. It is translated as CASSDQALRSP. In full, the CDR3 is CASSDQALRSPLHF.

Concerning this clone itself: Read data end 3 residues before the CDR3 end; the end is taken from the germline J gene. The chain carries TRBV6-2 or TRBV6-3 and TRBJ2-7; 8 bases are shared with TRBD2. From germline, CDR1 is MNHEY and CDR2 SVGEGT. The CDR3 runs to 17 residues. J was trimmed by 2 bases and V by 6 bases; bases with no gene match: 15. The CDR3 bases that were read are TGTGCCAGCAGCCGGGCACTAACGGGGGGGGGAGCCTACGAG. The encoded protein is CASSRALTGGGAYE. In full, the CDR3 is CASSRALTGGGAYEQYF.

This clone appeared a few times. The read halts 3 residues ahead of the CDR3 end, with the missing end drawn from the germline J gene. The chain recombines TRBV6-1 with TRBJ1-5; D is unresolved. The CDR3 is 17 amino acids. Trimming took off 0 bases at V and 0 bases at J, with 12 bases between the two ends. Germline loops: CDR1 MNHNS, CDR2 SASEGT. CDR3 region: CASSEALQLLSNQPQHF. Incomplete CDR3 DNA: TGTGCCAGCAGTGAAGCGCTACAGCTACTTAGCAATCAGCCC.

This clone was counted a few times. From the germline J gene comes the end of the CDR3, since the read stops 3 residues before it. This rearrangement joins TRBV7-2 to TRBJ2-7, with 7 positions matching TRBD1. The J segment lost 4 bases and the V segment lost 1 base, leaving 7 bases of the junction unmatched. The CDR3 totals 15 residues. Germline CDR1 is SGHTA and CDR2 is FQGNSA. The chain's CDR3 is CASSLGLGTAYEQYF. Partial CDR3 DNA: TGTGCCAGCAGCTTAGGTCTCGGGACAGCTTACGAG.

This clone is medium-sized. CDR3 residues: CASSAAGTTYNEQFF. CDR3 DNA, as far as it was read: TGTGCCAGCAGCGCAGCGGGGACTACGTACAATGAG. The chain carries TRBV9 and TRBJ2-1; 7 bases are shared with TRBD2. The CDR3 end falls 3 residues outside the read, so it is completed with the germline J gene. V gave up 3 bases and J gave up 4 bases; unmatched junction bases: 7. Germline V CDR1 and CDR2: SGDLS, YYNGEE. The CDR3 sequence is 15 residues long.

This clone was detected a few times. Partial CDR3 DNA: TGTGCCAGCTCACCGGTTTGGGGACAGGGGAACGAAAAA. The encoded protein is CASSPVWGQGNEK. The entire CDR3 protein is CASSPVWGQGNEKLFF. The chain is built from TRBV18 and TRBJ1-4; 10 positions match TRBD1. From the germline J gene comes the end of the CDR3, since the read stops 3 residues before it. The CDR3 has 16 amino acids. The germline gives CDR1 KGHSH, CDR2 LQKENI. V gave up 3 bases and J gave up 8 bases; unmatched junction bases: 9.

Of note for this clone: The read ends 3 residues shy of where the CDR3 ends; the end is completed using the germline J gene. V usage is TRBV18 and J usage is TRBJ1-1; 9 positions match TRBD1. Germline V gives CDR1 KGHSH, CDR2 LQKENI. The junction had 8 bases not matched to a gene; V was cut back by 3 bases and J by 0 bases. This CDR3 comprises 17 residues. The CDR3 sequence: CASSPDRGRFMNTEAFF. The covered CDR3 bases are TGTGCCAGCTCACCGGACAGGGGCCGTTTCATGAACACTGAA. Filled out from reference TRBV18 and TRBJ1-1, the complete variable domain reads NAGVMQNPRHLVRRRGQEARLRCSPMKGHSHVYWYRQLPEEGLKFMVYLQKENIIDESGMPKERFSAEFPKEGPSILRIQQVVRGDSAAYFCASSPDRGRFMNTEAFFGQGTRLTVV.